Listed here are 25 T cell receptor beta chains from one sample, sequenced in a study of beta chain features in type 1 diabetes. For these TCRs, the target antigens are not known. Every isolated RNA sample was fully reverse transcribed, so sequencing captured expressed TCRB transcripts. Profiling relied on immunoSEQ multiplex PCR, and the TCRdb table lists in-frame clones only, not all of them. The sample shows 350,000 to 400,000 clones, roughly 13% of them seen only once. Study conclusions and caveats: All four CD4+ subsets from Type 1 diabetes patients carried moderately but significantly shorter TCRB CDR3s.

Specimen: naive CD4+ T cells from blood. Every receptor here comes from a woman between 18 and 30 years old with type 1 diabetes.

This clone was counted between two and nine times. The chain joins TRBV9 to TRBJ2-3; the match to TRBD1 covers 8 bases. After removal of 4 bases from V and 3 bases from J, the junction contained 4 bases not matched to a gene. Germline CDR1 SGDLS, CDR2 YYNGEE. The CDR3 runs to 14 residues. The CDR3 region is CASSTRQGTDTQYF. DNA of the CDR3: TGTGCCAGCAGCACTCGACAGGGGACAGATACGCAGTATTTT. Based on the CDR3 plus reference TRBV9 and TRBJ2-3, the full variable domain is DSGVTQTPKHLITATGQRVTLRCSPRSGDLSVYWYQQSLDQGLQFLIQYYNGEERAKGNILERFSAQQFPDLHSELNLSSLELGDSALYFCASSTRQGTDTQYFGPGTRLTVL.

V usage is TRBV30 and J usage is TRBJ2-3; maybe TRBD2 (5 bases). V was pared by 2 bases and J by 4 bases, with 7 bases between. The CDR3 is 12 amino acids. Germline CDR1 is GTSNPN and CDR2 is SVGIG (reference sequence). CDR3 in DNA: TGTGCCTGGAGTTCGGGGTCAGATACGCAGTATTTT. It codes for CAWSSGSDTQYF.

This clone was picked up a small number of times. The chain employs TRBV23-1 and TRBJ1-6, with 10 bases lining up with TRBD1. TRBV23-1 is annotated as an ORF whose role is uncertain. The CDR3 loop spans 16 amino acids. J gave up 7 bases and V 4 bases, and 7 bases lay outside the gene matches. The CDR3 region has the DNA TGCGCCAGCAGTCCGGGGGGGGGACAGGGGAATTCACCCCTCCACTTT. Translated: CASSPGGGQGNSPLHF.

The V gene is TRBV6-4, the J gene TRBJ2-3, with 10 bases matching TRBD1. Germline loops: CDR1 MRHNA, CDR2 SNTAGT. Trimming took 5 bases from V and 3 from J; bases not matched to a gene: 8. The CDR3 has 16 amino acids. The CDR3 DNA reads TGTGCCAGCAGTAAAAGACCGGGACAGGGGACAGATACGCAGTATTTT. Amino acids: CASSKRPGQGTDTQYF.

The V gene is TRBV28, the J gene TRBJ2-1; D is ambiguous. V shed 7 bases and J shed 0 bases, with 7 bases lying between them. Germline lookup yields CDR1 MDHEN and CDR2 SYDVKM. The CDR3 totals 13 residues. CDR3 region: CASNPSSYNEQFF. CDR3 coding DNA: TGTGCCAGCAATCCGTCCTCCTACAATGAGCAGTTCTTC.

This clone was recorded a few times. The rearrangement uses TRBV5-1 and TRBJ2-1, with 8 bases identical to TRBD1. The CDR3 is 20 residues long. The ends lost 6 bases at V and 2 bases at J; junction bases unmatched: 22. Germline CDR1 and CDR2: SGHRS and YFSETQ. The CDR3 protein is CASMKKTGVPRETPYNEQFF. CDR3 nucleotide sequence: TGCGCCAGCATGAAAAAGACAGGGGTCCCTCGGGAGACACCCTACAATGAGCAGTTCTTC.

The V and J genes are TRBV18 and TRBJ1-2; TRBD1 agrees at 8 bases. The junction had 7 bases not matched to a gene; V was cut back by 5 bases and J by 5 bases. The CDR3 covers 14 residues. Germline values: CDR1 KGHSH, CDR2 LQKENI. The CDR3 sequence: CASSSAGGQYGYTF. The CDR3, as DNA: TGTGCCAGCTCATCAGCAGGGGGCCAGTATGGCTACACCTTC.

The rearrangement joins TRBV4-3 to TRBJ2-3; 7 positions agree with TRBD2. With V trimmed by 1 base and J by 0 bases, 13 bases remained unmatched. There are 19 residues in the CDR3. Germline V gene data show CDR1 as LGHNA and CDR2 as YSLEER. The CDR3 here is CASSQAPSSGGASTDTQYF. In nucleotides, the CDR3 is TGCGCCAGCAGCCAAGCCCCTTCTAGCGGAGGGGCTAGCACAGATACGCAGTATTTT.

The chain couples TRBV10-3 to TRBJ2-7; 8 positions match TRBD1. Germline CDR1 is ENHRY and CDR2 is SYGVKD. The CDR3 has 13 amino acids. The V and J ends lost 7 bases and 2 bases, in that order; junction bases with no gene match: 4. The CDR3, as DNA: TGTGCCATCACTCCGGGACAGGCCTACGAGCAGTACTTC. Translating gives CAITPGQAYEQYF.

In its sample, this clone was seen a few times. The gene calls are TRBV11-3 and TRBJ1-1; D is perhaps TRBD1 (6 bases). The CDR3 is made up of 12 amino acids. Trimming pared 4 bases from V and 4 bases from J, leaving 7 bases between. The germline V gene encodes CDR1 SGHNT and CDR2 YENEEA. CDR3 in DNA: TGTGCCAGCAGCTCACAGGGCACTGAAGCTTTCTTT. Translated: CASSSQGTEAFF.

The chain carries TRBV27 and TRBJ2-7; 14 bases are shared with TRBD2. This CDR3 contains 15 residues. Germline assignment: CDR1 MNHEY and CDR2 SMNVEV (reference sequence). After removal of 7 bases from V and 2 bases from J, the junction contained 4 bases not matched to a gene. CDR3 sequence reads: CASNAGLAGAYEQYF. The CDR3 coding sequence is TGTGCCAGCAACGCGGGACTAGCGGGAGCCTACGAGCAGTACTTC.

The rearrangement links TRBV25-1 to TRBJ2-1; 8 bases fit TRBD2. There are 13 residues in the CDR3. J gave up 7 bases and V 4 bases, and 3 bases lay outside the gene matches. Germline CDR1 reads MGHDK; CDR2 reads SYGVNS. In DNA, the CDR3 is TGTGCCAGCAGTGTATTAGCGGGGAATGAGCAGTTCTTC. It encodes CASSVLAGNEQFF. The full variable domain, its missing parts supplied by reference TRBV25-1 and TRBJ2-1, is EADIYQTPRYLVIGTGKKITLECSQTMGHDKMYWYQQDPGMELHLIHYSYGVNSTEKGDLSSESTVSRIRTEHFPLTLESARPSHTSQYLCASSVLAGNEQFFGPGTRLTVL.

This clone was seen only a few times. This sequence joins TRBV4-1 and TRBJ2-7; 9 bases map to TRBD1. J lost 4 bases, V lost 1 base, and 5 bases had no gene match. Germline CDR1 reads MGHRA; CDR2 reads YSYEKL. The CDR3 is made up of 15 amino acids. CDR3 in amino acids: CASSQAGGQGYEQYF. The CDR3 DNA sequence: TGCGCCAGCAGCCAAGCAGGAGGACAGGGGTACGAGCAGTACTTC.

This chain joins TRBV28 and TRBJ2-2, with D possibly matching TRBD2 (6 bases). Germline CDR1 MDHEN, CDR2 SYDVKM. Deletions cut 6 bases from V and 0 bases from J, with 17 bases between. This CDR3 region has 17 residues. Here the CDR3 reads CASSPPSSGANTGELFF. The CDR3 DNA sequence: TGTGCCAGCAGCCCCCCGTCGTCGGGGGCGAACACCGGGGAGCTGTTTTTT.

This chain connects TRBV14 to TRBJ2-7, with D tentatively TRBD2 (6 bases). In germline, CDR1 is SGHDN, CDR2 FVKESK. The CDR3 is made up of 14 amino acids. Between the trimmed V and J ends, which lost 4 bases and 0 bases, there was a span of 10 bases. The CDR3 sequence: CASSPRLDSYEQYF. The CDR3, as DNA: TGTGCCAGCAGCCCCCGACTAGACTCCTACGAGCAGTACTTC.

The chain carries TRBV7-8 and TRBJ2-6; 7 bases line up with TRBD1. Germline loops: CDR1 SGHVS, CDR2 FQNEAQ. The CDR3 length is 20 residues. The V gene end was trimmed by 4 bases and the J gene end by 0 bases; junction bases not matched to a gene: 15. The CDR3 DNA follows: TGTGCCAGCAGCTCCGCCATGGGCCGGGGACAGTTCTCTGGGGCCAACGTCCTGACTTTC. Protein sequence: CASSSAMGRGQFSGANVLTF. The complete variable domain, with remaining parts taken from reference TRBV7-8 and TRBJ2-6, reads GAGVSQSPRYKVAKRGQDVALRCDPISGHVSLFWYQQALGQGPEFLTYFQNEAQLDKSGLPSDRFFAERPEGSVSTLKIQRTQQEDSAVYLCASSSAMGRGQFSGANVLTFGAGSRLTVL.

The V and J genes are TRBV19 and TRBJ2-7; possibly TRBD1 for D (6 bases). The germline V and J ends were trimmed by 2 bases and 2 bases, with 10 bases remaining between them. The CDR3 is made up of 14 amino acids. Germline V CDR1 and CDR2: LNHDA, SQIVND (reference sequence). DNA for the CDR3: TGTGCCAGTAGTATACCCGACAGGACCTACGAGCAGTACTTC. Amino acids: CASSIPDRTYEQYF.

This clone was found a few times. The chain couples TRBV28 to TRBJ2-3; TRBD2 agrees at 9 bases. CDR3 size: 16 residues. In germline, CDR1 is MDHEN, CDR2 SYDVKM. V shed 5 bases, J shed 5 bases, and the junction held 11 bases outside the gene matches. Written as DNA, the CDR3 is TGTGCCAGCAGTCTTTATAGCGGGAGTCGGGAAGATACGCAGTATTTT. Translating it yields CASSLYSGSREDTQYF. Full variable domain (rest looked up from reference TRBV28 and TRBJ2-3): DVKVTQSSRYLVKRTGEKVFLECVQDMDHENMFWYRQDPGLGLRLIYFSYDVKMKEKGDIPEGYSVSREKKERFSLILESASTNQTSMYLCASSLYSGSREDTQYFGPGTRLTVL.

The rearrangement uses TRBV28 and TRBJ2-1, with 9 bases aligning to TRBD2. There are 16 residues in the CDR3. Germline-derived CDR1 and CDR2 are MDHEN and SYDVKM. The junction had 10 bases not matched to a gene; V was cut back by 5 bases and J by 5 bases. The DNA of the CDR3 is TGTGCCAGCAGTGATCGTAAGGGACTAGCCCACAATGAGCAGTTCTTC. This codes for CASSDRKGLAHNEQFF.

About this clone: The same CDR3 is also encoded by other DNA sequences in this sample. The chain combines TRBV10-3 with TRBJ1-1; 9 positions match TRBD1. After removal of 8 bases from V and 0 bases from J, the junction contained 1 base not matched to a gene. The germline V gene has CDR1 ENHRY and CDR2 SYGVKD. The CDR3 extends over 13 amino acids. The CDR3 DNA follows: TGTGCCATCCGACAGGGGGTGAACACTGAAGCTTTCTTT. Translating it yields CAIRQGVNTEAFF.

This clone occurred a few times. The chain links TRBV28 to TRBJ2-7, with TRBD2 matching over 9 bases. The ends lost 3 bases at V and 4 bases at J; junction bases unmatched: 7. The germline CDR1 and CDR2 sequences are MDHEN and SYDVKM. The CDR3 loop spans 15 amino acids. The CDR3 sequence: CASSLAASGTYEQYF. The CDR3 nucleotides are TGTGCCAGCAGTTTGGCGGCTAGCGGGACGTACGAGCAGTACTTC.

This clone occurred a few times. J is TRBJ1-1 and V is TRBV19; D is possibly TRBD1 (5 bases). Trimming cost V 5 bases and J 2 bases, with 12 bases left between them. The CDR3 contains 14 residues. Germline-derived CDR1 and CDR2 are LNHDA and SQIVND (reference sequence). This chain's CDR3 is CASSGRQFNTEAFF. Here the CDR3 DNA reads TGTGCCAGTAGTGGCAGACAGTTCAACACTGAAGCTTTCTTT.

V usage is TRBV5-4 and J usage is TRBJ1-2; TRBD1 agrees at 7 bases. Trimming removed 5 bases from V and 4 bases from J; junction bases left unmatched: 11. Germline values: CDR1 SGHNT, CDR2 YYREEE (reference sequence). This CDR3 contains 15 residues. The CDR3 DNA reads TGTGCCAGCAGGGAAGAAACAGGGGCCGCCTATGGCTACACCTTC. The encoded protein is CASREETGAAYGYTF.

Notes on this clone: At one end the junction does not follow the germline gene, possibly because of a read error. The gene calls are TRBV5-1 and TRBJ2-7; the D gene is possibly TRBD1 (5 bases). This CDR3 is built from 13 residues. CDR1 and CDR2 from the germline V gene are SGHRS and YFSETQ. DNA of the CDR3: TGCGCCAGCAGCGAGTCCTCAGGGCAGGCAATGGACTTC. It codes for CASSESSGQAMDF.

This clone was seen a few times. The gene calls are TRBV5-4 and TRBJ2-7; 7 nucleotides match TRBD2. This CDR3 region has 14 residues. Germline values: CDR1 SGHNT, CDR2 YYREEE (reference sequence). Germline trimming cut 4 bases from V and 3 bases from J; bases unmatched to any gene: 7. CDR3 coding DNA: TGTGCCAGCAGCAGCGGGACTCCTCACTACGAGCAGTACTTC. Translated: CASSSGTPHYEQYF.